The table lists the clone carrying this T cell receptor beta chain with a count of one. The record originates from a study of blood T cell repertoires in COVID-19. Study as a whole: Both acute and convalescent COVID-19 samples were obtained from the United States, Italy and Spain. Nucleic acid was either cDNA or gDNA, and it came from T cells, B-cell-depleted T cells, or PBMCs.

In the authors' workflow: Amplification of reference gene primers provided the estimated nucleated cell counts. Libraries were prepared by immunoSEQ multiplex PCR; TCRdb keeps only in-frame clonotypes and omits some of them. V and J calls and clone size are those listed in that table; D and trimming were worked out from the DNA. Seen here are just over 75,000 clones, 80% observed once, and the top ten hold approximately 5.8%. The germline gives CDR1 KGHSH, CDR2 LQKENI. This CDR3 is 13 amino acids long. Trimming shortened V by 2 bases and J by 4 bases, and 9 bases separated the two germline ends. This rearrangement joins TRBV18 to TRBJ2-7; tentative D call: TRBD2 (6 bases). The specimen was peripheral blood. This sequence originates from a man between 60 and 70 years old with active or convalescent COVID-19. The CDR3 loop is CASSPGGLYEQYF. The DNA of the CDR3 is TGTGCCAGCTCACCAGGAGGGTTATACGAGCAGTACTTC.